This T cell receptor beta chain is from a study of CD8 T cells in Susac syndrome. The authors carried out high-throughput sequencing of TCR beta. They applied it to CD8+ and CD4+ T cells obtained from blood. FACS was used to enrich TEMRA cells, whereas the CD8+ and CD4+ T cells were obtained by negative isolation. Reverse transcription of roughly 0.45 to 1 ug RNA was performed with random hexamers. Amplification of TCR beta CDR3 spanned 54 Vbeta and 13 Jbeta via immunoSEQ multiplex PCR. In TCRdb, the immunoSEQ multiplex PCR reads were re-called with MiXCR into one record per CDR3 protein. The profile shows fewer than 65,000 distinct CDR3 sequences, over 85% of them singletons. Germline CDR1 is MNHEY and CDR2 is SMNVEV (reference sequence). V lost 7 bases and J 6 bases, leaving 10 bases between the germline ends. This CDR3 contains 12 residues.

What was sequenced was CD8+ T cells from PBMCs. This sequence originates from a human donor in good health. The chain combines TRBV27 with TRBJ2-1; weak D call: TRBD1 (6 bases). For the CDR3, the DNA is TGTGCCAGCACAGGACAGATCAATGAGCAGTTCTTC. Its protein is CASTGQINEQFF.